Following are 28 T cell receptor beta chains from one sample sequenced in a study of T and B cells in COVID-19 patients. Each TRB amplification used roughly 220-550 ng of genomic DNA from blood. Multiplex PCR with BIOMED2 TRB-A/B primer pools amplified TRB rearrangements. TCRdb fed the multiplex PCR reads into MiXCR, producing one record per CDR3 protein. The sample lists 6,400 or so distinct CDR3 sequences, around a quarter occurring once. Sequencing used blood. Receptors were obtained from a human donor with active COVID-19.

This clonotype is judged medium-sized (0.01 to 0.1%). The chain recombines TRBV18 with TRBJ2-3; D not resolved. V lost 4 bases, J lost 0 bases, and 5 bases lay in between. Germline values: CDR1 KGHSH, CDR2 LQKENI. The CDR3 is 13 residues long. The CDR3 region has the DNA TGTGCCAGCTCACTGACTAGCACAGATACGCAGTATTTT. It codes for CASSLTSTDTQYF.

In its sample, this clonotype ranks as medium-sized. The chain has TRBV29-1 and TRBJ2-5; TRBD2 matches at 9 bases. CDR3 length: 11 residues. The V segment lost 8 bases and the J segment 4 bases; nucleotides outside the gene matches: 2. CDR1 is SQVTM, CDR2 ANQGSEA, per germline. Written as DNA, the CDR3 is TGCAGCACTAGCGGGCTAGAGACCCAGTACTTC. This sequence encodes CSTSGLETQYF.

The chain links TRBV20-1 to TRBJ2-7; 8 bases are a match to TRBD2. From germline, CDR1 is DFQATT and CDR2 SNEGSKA (reference sequence). CDR3 length: 14 residues. V dropped 2 bases and J dropped 3; count of bases not matched to a gene: 6. CDR3 sequence reads: CSARSSGKVYEQYF. The CDR3 DNA follows: TGCAGTGCTAGAAGTAGCGGGAAAGTCTACGAGCAGTACTTC.

This clonotype is termed medium-sized (0.01 to 0.1%). The chain uses TRBV5-6 and TRBJ2-7; D might be TRBD2 (5 bases). This CDR3 is 13 amino acids long. CDR1 is SGHDT, CDR2 YYEEEE, per germline. Deletions cut 2 bases from V and 7 bases from J, with 13 bases between. The CDR3 nucleotides read TGTGCCAGCAGCTTACCGGGGAGTAGGGAGCAGTACTTC. Residues: CASSLPGSREQYF.

This clonotype was counted only a few times. This rearrangement joins TRBV14 to TRBJ2-1, with 7 nucleotides matching TRBD2. The CDR3 sequence is 16 residues long. The germline gives CDR1 SGHDN, CDR2 FVKESK. Trimming at V came to 4 bases and at J to 7 bases, leaving 13 bases not matched to a gene. The CDR3 region is CASSPFLGREGNEQFF. The CDR3 DNA reads as TGTGCCAGCAGCCCCTTCTTGGGCAGGGAGGGGAATGAGCAGTTCTTC.

At least ten counts were recorded for this clonotype. V and J are TRBV6-1 and TRBJ2-3; D is undetermined. The germline V gene has CDR1 MNHNS and CDR2 SASEGT. The germline V and J ends were trimmed by 6 bases and 0 bases, with 16 bases remaining between them. The CDR3 is made up of 16 amino acids. The CDR3 protein is CASRSKSALSTDTQYF. CDR3 nucleotide sequence: TGTGCCAGCAGATCGAAATCGGCGCTGAGCACAGATACGCAGTATTTT.

This clonotype showed up just a few times. The chain recombines TRBV5-1 with TRBJ1-3; D is unresolved. The CDR3 covers 14 residues. CDR1 SGHRS and CDR2 YFSETQ come from the germline V gene. V gave up 2 bases and J gave up 1 base, with 7 bases separating them. CDR3 amino acids: CASSLEISGNTIYF. DNA for the CDR3: TGCGCCAGCAGCTTAGAAATATCTGGAAACACCATATATTTT.

About this clonotype: With a much larger clone just one base away, this may be a read error. The rearrangement links TRBV27 to TRBJ2-1, with 10 bases identical to TRBD2. Germline loops: CDR1 MNHEY, CDR2 SMNVEV (reference sequence). The length of the CDR3 is 15 residues. DNA for the CDR3: TGTGCCAGCAGCATCCTAGCGGGAGTAAGGAATGATCAGTTCTTC. Encoded protein: CASSILAGVRNDQFF.

The chain couples TRBV5-1 to TRBJ2-7; D is unresolved. V was shortened by 0 bases and J by 3 bases, with 10 bases between the two germline ends. Germline V gene data show CDR1 as SGHRS and CDR2 as YFSETQ. This CDR3 spans 14 amino acids. CDR3 loop: CASSLAFTNYEQYF. CDR3 DNA sequence: TGCGCCAGCAGCTTGGCCTTCACTAACTACGAGCAGTACTTC.

The rearrangement uses TRBV18 and TRBJ1-2, with unresolved D. This CDR3 comprises 15 residues. The germline CDR1 and CDR2 sequences are KGHSH and LQKENI. Trimming shortened V by 3 bases and J by 0 bases, and 11 bases separated the two germline ends. This CDR3 is CASSPMPLTNYGYTF. The CDR3 DNA sequence: TGTGCCAGCTCACCGATGCCGCTCACTAACTATGGCTACACCTTC.

V is TRBV20-1 and J is TRBJ2-3, with D perhaps matching TRBD2 (5 bases). Germline CDR1 DFQATT, CDR2 SNEGSKA (reference sequence). Trimming stripped 5 bases from V and 9 bases from J, with 12 bases between. There are 11 residues in the CDR3. The CDR3 nucleotides are TGCAGTGCTCTTACCGGACTCACGCAGTATTTT. Its translation is CSALTGLTQYF.

V gene TRBV20-1 combines with J gene TRBJ2-7; TRBD1 agrees at 9 bases. The ends lost 6 bases at V and 6 bases at J; junction bases unmatched: 6. Germline CDR1 and CDR2: DFQATT and SNEGSKA (reference sequence). This CDR3 has 12 residues. The CDR3 spells CSAPGQGSEQYF. DNA of the CDR3: TGCAGTGCGCCGGGACAGGGTAGCGAGCAGTACTTC.

The J gene is TRBJ2-3, the V gene TRBV5-1, with D possibly being TRBD2 (6 bases). CDR3 length equals 15 residues. CDR1 and CDR2 (germline): SGHRS, YFSETQ. Trimming shortened V by 2 bases and J by 2 bases, and 12 bases separated the two germline ends. As DNA, the CDR3 is TGCGCCAGCAGCTTACCGGGACTCACCACAGATACGCAGTATTTT. Its protein product is CASSLPGLTTDTQYF. The entire variable domain, with the rest obtained from reference TRBV5-1 and TRBJ2-3, is as follows: KAGVTQTPRYLIKTRGQQVTLSCSPISGHRSVSWYQQTPGQGLQFLFEYFSETQRNKGNFPGRFSGRQFSNSRSEMNVSTLELGDSALYLCASSLPGLTTDTQYFGPGTRLTVL.

By share of the sample, this clonotype is medium-sized. The chain carries TRBV27 and TRBJ2-2; 7 nucleotides match TRBD2. J was trimmed by 6 bases and V by 3 bases; bases with no gene match: 7. The germline CDR1 and CDR2 sequences are MNHEY and SMNVEV (reference sequence). The CDR3 length is 15 residues. This CDR3 reads CASSLAGENPGELFF. CDR3 DNA sequence: TGTGCCAGCAGTTTGGCGGGAGAGAATCCCGGGGAGCTGTTTTTT.

This clonotype was seen only once. The junction shows a germline mismatch at one end, possibly a read error. The chain is built from TRBV20-1 and TRBJ2-5; maybe TRBD2 (5 bases). CDR1 and CDR2 from the germline V gene are DFQATT and SNEGSKA (reference sequence). The length of the CDR3 is 13 residues. The CDR3 sequence: CSASYGGQETQYF. CDR3 coding DNA: TGCAGTGCTAGTTACGGCGGGCAAGAGACCCAATACTTC.

In regard to this clonotype: A much larger clone sits a single nucleotide away, making a read error possible. The V gene is TRBV6-5, the J gene TRBJ1-3; D not resolved. CDR1 MNHEY and CDR2 SVGAGI come from the germline V gene. V was pared by 0 bases and J by 4 bases, with 16 bases between. CDR3 length equals 17 residues. The CDR3 sequence is CASSYSKETWRGNTIYF. The CDR3 nucleotides are TGTGCCAGCAGTTACTCGAAAGAAACGTGGCGGGGAAACACCATATATTTT.

The rearrangement links TRBV7-2 to TRBJ2-7, with D possibly matching TRBD2 (6 bases). V was shortened by 3 bases and J by 6 bases, with 9 bases between the two germline ends. Germline V CDR1 and CDR2: SGHTA, FQGNSA. This CDR3 has 12 residues. CDR3 sequence (DNA): TGTGCCAGCAGCTTGGGGGGTACCGAGCAGTACTTC. Its translation: CASSLGGTEQYF.

This clonotype was observed many times. The chain carries TRBV30 and TRBJ2-7; no reliable D call. CDR1 GTSNPN and CDR2 SVGIG come from the germline V gene (reference sequence). The CDR3 contains 12 residues. V lost 2 bases and J lost 7, with 12 bases in between. The CDR3 DNA is TGTGCCTGGAGTTTAGGGTCTCAGGAGCAGTACTTC. This encodes CAWSLGSQEQYF.

This clonotype is classed as medium-sized. This chain uses TRBV6-5 with TRBJ2-7, with TRBD2 matching 12 bases. The V and J ends lost 6 bases and 12 bases, in that order; junction bases with no gene match: 9. CDR1 and CDR2 (germline): MNHEY, SVGAGI. This CDR3 has 13 residues. CDR3 protein: CASRRLAGDWWYF. For the CDR3, the DNA is TGTGCCAGCAGGAGACTAGCGGGGGATTGGTGGTACTTC.

V gene TRBV11-3 combines with J gene TRBJ2-1; D uncertain. CDR3 size: 14 residues. The ends were cut back, 1 base at V and 4 bases at J, with 8 bases in the middle. CDR1 is SGHNT, CDR2 YENEEA, per germline. The CDR3 region is CASSLAGRYNEQFF. The CDR3 coding sequence is TGTGCCAGCAGCTTAGCGGGTCGATACAATGAGCAGTTCTTC.

This clonotype showed up just a few times. The gene calls are TRBV6-2 or TRBV6-3 and TRBJ1-5; D perhaps matches TRBD1 (5 bases). Looked up from germline, CDR1 is MNHEY and CDR2 is SVGEGT. The V gene lost 0 bases and the J gene lost 6 bases, with 15 bases spanning the gap. The CDR3 runs 16 residues. CDR3: CASSYSRQGGIQPQHF. The CDR3 nucleotides read TGTGCCAGCAGTTACTCTCGGCAGGGAGGGATTCAGCCCCAGCATTTT.

Sample share makes this clonotype large (0.1 to 1%). V is TRBV29-1 and J is TRBJ2-7; perhaps TRBD1 as D (5 bases). The CDR3 is 11 residues long. Trimming removed 7 bases from V and 3 bases from J, with 10 bases in between. The V gene's germline CDR1 is SQVTM and CDR2 ANQGSEA. The CDR3: CSARDSYEQYF. In DNA, the CDR3 is TGCAGCGCCCGCGACAGCTACGAGCAGTACTTC.

This chain connects TRBV12-3 or TRBV12-4 to TRBJ2-5; TRBD1 matches at 8 bases. The CDR3 covers 17 residues. The junction had 11 bases not matched to a gene; V was cut back by 3 bases and J by 2 bases. CDR3 DNA: TGTGCCAGCAGTTTGTTACCTACAGGGGGTGGACAAGAGACCCAGTACTTC. Protein: CASSLLPTGGGQETQYF.

This clonotype is categorized as medium-sized. This chain connects TRBV19 to TRBJ2-5; TRBD2 matches 10 bases. CDR1 LNHDA and CDR2 SQIVND come from the germline V gene (reference sequence). The CDR3 runs 15 residues. Germline trimming cut 5 bases from V and 5 bases from J; bases unmatched to any gene: 8. The DNA of the CDR3 is TGTGCCAGTAGTTCTATAGCGGGAGGTGGTGAGACCCAGTACTTC. It codes for CASSSIAGGGETQYF.

This clonotype came up once. The chain's CDR3 is CASGTGRRDTQYF. In DNA, the CDR3 is TGTGCCAGCGGGACAGGGAGGAGAGATACGCAGTATTTT. This rearrangement joins TRBV19 to TRBJ2-3; 9 nucleotides agree with TRBD1. The CDR3 consists of 13 residues. The V gene's germline CDR1 is LNHDA and CDR2 SQIVND (reference sequence). Trimming cost V 9 bases and J 5 bases; bases outside gene matches: 6.

The rearrangement joins TRBV7-2 to TRBJ1-4; 9 positions agree with TRBD1. CDR3 size: 15 residues. The germline gives CDR1 SGHTA, CDR2 FQGNSA. The V gene end was trimmed by 5 bases and the J gene end by 2 bases; junction bases not matched to a gene: 3. The CDR3 DNA sequence: TGTGCCAGCAGCAGACAGGGGGGTACTAATGAAAAACTGTTTTTT. This encodes CASSRQGGTNEKLFF.

The V gene is TRBV7-2, the J gene TRBJ2-5; the D gene is possibly TRBD2 (5 bases). The length of the CDR3 is 14 residues. V was pared by 3 bases and J by 2 bases, with 10 bases between. From germline, CDR1 is SGHTA and CDR2 FQGNSA. This CDR3 reads CASSFRTGQETQYF. In nucleotides, the CDR3 is TGTGCCAGCAGCTTCCGGACTGGACAAGAGACCCAGTACTTC.

There are a few counts of this clonotype. CDR3 coding DNA: TGTGCCAGCAGTTACGAACGGGAGGGCCCCTACGAGCAGTACTTC. Translating it yields CASSYEREGPYEQYF. The genes are TRBV6-2 or TRBV6-3 and TRBJ2-7, with 8 positions matching TRBD2. The CDR3 runs 15 residues. V was pared by 2 bases and J by 2 bases, with 5 bases of the junction left unmatched. The germline gives CDR1 MNHEY, CDR2 SVGEGT.